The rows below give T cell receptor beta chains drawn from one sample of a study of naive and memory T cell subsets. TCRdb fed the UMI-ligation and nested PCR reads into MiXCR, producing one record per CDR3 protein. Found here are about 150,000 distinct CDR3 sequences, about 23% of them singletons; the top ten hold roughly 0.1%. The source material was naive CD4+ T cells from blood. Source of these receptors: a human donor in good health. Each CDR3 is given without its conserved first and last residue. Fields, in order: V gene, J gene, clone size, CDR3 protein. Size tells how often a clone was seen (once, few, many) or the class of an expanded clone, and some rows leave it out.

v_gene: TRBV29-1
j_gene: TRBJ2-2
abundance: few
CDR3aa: SAGHTNTGELF

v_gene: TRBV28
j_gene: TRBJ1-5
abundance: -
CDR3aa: ASSLYTPNQPQH

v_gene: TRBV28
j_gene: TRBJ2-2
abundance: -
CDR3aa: ASLAGPGAGELF

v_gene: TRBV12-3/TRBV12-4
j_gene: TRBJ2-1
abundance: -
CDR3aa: ASSLGSDNEQF

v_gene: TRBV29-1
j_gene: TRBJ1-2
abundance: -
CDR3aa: SGETGPGYT

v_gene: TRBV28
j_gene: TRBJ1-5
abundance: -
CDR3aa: ASSLPNKGQGIRQPQH

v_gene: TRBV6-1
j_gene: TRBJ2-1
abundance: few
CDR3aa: ASRLRTSGAYNEQF

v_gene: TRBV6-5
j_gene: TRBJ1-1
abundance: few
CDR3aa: ASSSTGGGPEAF

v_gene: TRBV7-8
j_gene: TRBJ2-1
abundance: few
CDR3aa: ASIRTVSYNEQF

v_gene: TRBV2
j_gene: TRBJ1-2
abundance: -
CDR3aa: ASTRGEQRGYT

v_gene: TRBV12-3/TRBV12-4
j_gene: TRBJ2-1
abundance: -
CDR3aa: ASSPDFNEQF

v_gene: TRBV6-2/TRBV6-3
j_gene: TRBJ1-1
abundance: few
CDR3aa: ASSTQGLRNEAF

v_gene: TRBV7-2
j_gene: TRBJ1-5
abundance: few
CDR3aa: ASSPAGGNQPQH

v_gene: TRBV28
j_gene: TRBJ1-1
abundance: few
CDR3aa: ASSFGGRGAF

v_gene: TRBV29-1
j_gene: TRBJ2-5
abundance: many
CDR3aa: SVEDRRLAQY

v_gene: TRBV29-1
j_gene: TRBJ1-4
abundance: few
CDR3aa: SSLDSINEKLF

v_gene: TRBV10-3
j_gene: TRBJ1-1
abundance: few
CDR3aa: AIKGGQANTEAF

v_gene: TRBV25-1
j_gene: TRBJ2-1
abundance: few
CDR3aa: ASRTSGSHNEQF

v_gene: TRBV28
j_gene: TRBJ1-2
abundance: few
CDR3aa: ASSLTGVARGNYGYT

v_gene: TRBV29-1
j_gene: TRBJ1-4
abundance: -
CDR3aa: SVFYGDSRKLF

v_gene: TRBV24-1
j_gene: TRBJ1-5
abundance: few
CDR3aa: ATSDPRSSNQPQH

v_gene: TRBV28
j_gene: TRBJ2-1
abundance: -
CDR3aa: ASSTLGGRASNEQF

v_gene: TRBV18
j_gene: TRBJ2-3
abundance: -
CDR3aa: ASSLERVTDTQY

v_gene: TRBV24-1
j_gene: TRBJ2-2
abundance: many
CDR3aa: ATSDHGQGAGELF

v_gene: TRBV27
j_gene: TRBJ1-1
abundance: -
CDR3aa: ASSFMPLDRENTEAF

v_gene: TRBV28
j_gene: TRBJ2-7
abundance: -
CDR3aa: ASHRGFSYEQY

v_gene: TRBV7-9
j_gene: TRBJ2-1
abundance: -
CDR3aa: ASSSPKGGYNEQF

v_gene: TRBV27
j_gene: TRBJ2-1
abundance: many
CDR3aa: ASSFRGGGLYNEQF

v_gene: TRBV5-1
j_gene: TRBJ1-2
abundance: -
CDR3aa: ASSLARDSYSYGYT

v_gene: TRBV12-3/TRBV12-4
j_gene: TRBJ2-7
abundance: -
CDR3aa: ASSGPGYLYEQY

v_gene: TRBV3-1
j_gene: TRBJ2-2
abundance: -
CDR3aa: ASSQSSGSTGELF

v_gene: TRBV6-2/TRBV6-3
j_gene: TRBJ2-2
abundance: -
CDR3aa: ASSRTITGELF

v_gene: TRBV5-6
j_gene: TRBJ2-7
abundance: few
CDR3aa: ASSKTGYEQY

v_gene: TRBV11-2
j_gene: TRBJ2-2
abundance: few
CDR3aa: ASSLGAGYGRTGELF

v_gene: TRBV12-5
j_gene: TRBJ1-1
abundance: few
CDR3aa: ASGPLNRGRGNTEAF

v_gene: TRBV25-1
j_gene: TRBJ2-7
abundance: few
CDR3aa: ASRRGQSDEQY

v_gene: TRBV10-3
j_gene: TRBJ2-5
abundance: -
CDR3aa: AISQQGQNQETQY

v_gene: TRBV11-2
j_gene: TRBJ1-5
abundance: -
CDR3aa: ASSLRRDQPQH

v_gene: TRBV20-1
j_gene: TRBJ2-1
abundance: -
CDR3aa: SARKGEQF

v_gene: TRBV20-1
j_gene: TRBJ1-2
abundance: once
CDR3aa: SADLRADYGYT